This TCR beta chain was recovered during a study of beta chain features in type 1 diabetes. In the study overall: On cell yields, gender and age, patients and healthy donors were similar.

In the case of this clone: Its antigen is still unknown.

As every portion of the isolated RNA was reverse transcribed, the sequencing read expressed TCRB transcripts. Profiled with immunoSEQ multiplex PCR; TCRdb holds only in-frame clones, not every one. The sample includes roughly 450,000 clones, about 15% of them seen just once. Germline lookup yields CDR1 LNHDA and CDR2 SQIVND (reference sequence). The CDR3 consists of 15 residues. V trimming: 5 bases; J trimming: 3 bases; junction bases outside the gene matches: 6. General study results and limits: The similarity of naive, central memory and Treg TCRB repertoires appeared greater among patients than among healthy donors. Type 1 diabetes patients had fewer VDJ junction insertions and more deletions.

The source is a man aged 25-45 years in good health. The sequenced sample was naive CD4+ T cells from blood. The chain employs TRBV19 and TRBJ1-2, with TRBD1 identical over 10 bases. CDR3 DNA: TGTGCCAGTAGTCGAATCGGACAGGGGGACTATGGCTACACCTTC. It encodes CASSRIGQGDYGYTF.